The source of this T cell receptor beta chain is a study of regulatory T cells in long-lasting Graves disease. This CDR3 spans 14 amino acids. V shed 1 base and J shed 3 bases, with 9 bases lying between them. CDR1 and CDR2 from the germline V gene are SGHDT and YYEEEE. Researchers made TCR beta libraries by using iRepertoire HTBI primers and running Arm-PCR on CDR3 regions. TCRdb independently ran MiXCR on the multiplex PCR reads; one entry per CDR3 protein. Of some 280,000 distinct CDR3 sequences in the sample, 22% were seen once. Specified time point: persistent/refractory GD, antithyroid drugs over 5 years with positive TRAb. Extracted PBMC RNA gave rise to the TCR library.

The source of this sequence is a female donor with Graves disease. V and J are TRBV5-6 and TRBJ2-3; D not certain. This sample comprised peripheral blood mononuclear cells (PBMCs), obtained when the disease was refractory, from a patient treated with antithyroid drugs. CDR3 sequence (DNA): TGTGCCAGCAGCTTGTTTTGGAGAACAGATACGCAGTATTTT. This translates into CASSLFWRTDTQYF.